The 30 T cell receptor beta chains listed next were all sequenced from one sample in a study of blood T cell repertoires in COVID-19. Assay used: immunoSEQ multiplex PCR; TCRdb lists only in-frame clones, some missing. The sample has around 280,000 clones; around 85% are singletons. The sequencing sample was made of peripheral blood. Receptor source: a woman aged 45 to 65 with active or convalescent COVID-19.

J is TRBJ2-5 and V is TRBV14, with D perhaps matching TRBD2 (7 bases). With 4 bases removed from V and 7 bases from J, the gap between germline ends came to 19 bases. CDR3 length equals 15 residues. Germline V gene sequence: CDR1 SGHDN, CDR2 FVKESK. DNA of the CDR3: TGTGCCAGCAGCCGTGACAGGTCCCCGGGGGGGACCCAGTACTTC. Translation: CASSRDRSPGGTQYF.

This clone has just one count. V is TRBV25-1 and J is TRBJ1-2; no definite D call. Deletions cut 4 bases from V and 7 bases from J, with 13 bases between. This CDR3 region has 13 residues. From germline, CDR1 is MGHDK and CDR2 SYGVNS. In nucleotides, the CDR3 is TGTGCCAGCAGTGCGAAACTACAAGGTGGCTACACCTTC. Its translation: CASSAKLQGGYTF.

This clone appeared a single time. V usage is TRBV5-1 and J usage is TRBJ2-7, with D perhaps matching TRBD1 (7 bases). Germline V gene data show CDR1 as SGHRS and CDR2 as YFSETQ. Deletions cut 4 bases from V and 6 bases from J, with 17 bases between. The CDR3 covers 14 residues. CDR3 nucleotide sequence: TGCGCCAGCAGCAAGACAGGGAGCGGGTTCGAGCAGTACTTC. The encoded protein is CASSKTGSGFEQYF.

CDR3 nucleotide sequence: TGCGCCAGCAGCTTGGGCCCAGCGGGAACTCACCGGGGGCAGTTCTTC. It yields the protein CASSLGPAGTHRGQFF. The chain combines TRBV5-1 with TRBJ2-1; 7 positions agree with TRBD2. The CDR3 is made up of 16 amino acids. Germline V gives CDR1 SGHRS, CDR2 YFSETQ. V dropped 0 bases and J dropped 12; count of bases not matched to a gene: 15.

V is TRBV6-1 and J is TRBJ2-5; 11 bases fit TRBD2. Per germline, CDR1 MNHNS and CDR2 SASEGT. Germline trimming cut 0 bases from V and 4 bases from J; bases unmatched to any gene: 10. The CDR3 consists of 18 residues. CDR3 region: CASSEALTSGRTIETQYF. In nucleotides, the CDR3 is TGTGCCAGCAGTGAAGCGCTAACTAGCGGGAGAACCATAGAGACCCAGTACTTC.

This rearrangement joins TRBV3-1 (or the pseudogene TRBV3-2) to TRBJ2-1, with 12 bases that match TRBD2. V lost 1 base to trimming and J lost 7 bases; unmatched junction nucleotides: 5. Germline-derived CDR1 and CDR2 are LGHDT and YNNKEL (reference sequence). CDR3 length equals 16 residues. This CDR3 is CASSQGLAGGGNEQFF. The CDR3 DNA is TGTGCCAGCAGCCAAGGTCTAGCGGGAGGGGGGAATGAGCAGTTCTTC.

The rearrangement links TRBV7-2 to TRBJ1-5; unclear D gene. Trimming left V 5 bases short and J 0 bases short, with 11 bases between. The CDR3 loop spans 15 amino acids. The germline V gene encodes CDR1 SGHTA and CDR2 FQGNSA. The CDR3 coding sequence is TGTGCCAGCAGCCGGGAGTTCAGTAGCAATCAGCCCCAGCATTTT. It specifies CASSREFSSNQPQHF.

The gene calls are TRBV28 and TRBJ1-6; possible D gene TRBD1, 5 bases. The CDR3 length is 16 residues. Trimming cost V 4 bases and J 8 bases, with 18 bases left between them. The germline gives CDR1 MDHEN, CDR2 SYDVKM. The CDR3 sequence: CASSSYAGIQHSPLHF. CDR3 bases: TGTGCCAGCAGTTCCTATGCAGGGATACAGCATTCACCCCTCCACTTT.

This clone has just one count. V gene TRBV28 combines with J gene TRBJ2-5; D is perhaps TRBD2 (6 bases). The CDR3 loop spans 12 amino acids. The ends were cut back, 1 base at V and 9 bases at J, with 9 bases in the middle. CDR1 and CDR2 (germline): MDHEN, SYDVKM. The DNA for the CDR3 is TGTGCCAGCAGTTTATCCAGGGAGGCCCAGTACTTC. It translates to CASSLSREAQYF.

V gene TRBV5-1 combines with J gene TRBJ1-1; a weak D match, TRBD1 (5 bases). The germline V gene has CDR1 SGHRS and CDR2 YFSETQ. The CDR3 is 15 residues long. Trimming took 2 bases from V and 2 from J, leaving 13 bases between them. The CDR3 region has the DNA TGCGCCAGCAGCTTAGGTCAGGGCCCAAACACTGAAGCTTTCTTT. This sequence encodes CASSLGQGPNTEAFF.

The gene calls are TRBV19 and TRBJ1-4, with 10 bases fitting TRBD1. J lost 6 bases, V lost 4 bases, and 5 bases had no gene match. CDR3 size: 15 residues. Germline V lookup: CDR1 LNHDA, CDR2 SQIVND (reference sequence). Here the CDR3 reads CASSSGQGGHEKLFF. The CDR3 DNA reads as TGTGCCAGTAGTAGCGGACAGGGGGGACATGAAAAACTGTTTTTT.

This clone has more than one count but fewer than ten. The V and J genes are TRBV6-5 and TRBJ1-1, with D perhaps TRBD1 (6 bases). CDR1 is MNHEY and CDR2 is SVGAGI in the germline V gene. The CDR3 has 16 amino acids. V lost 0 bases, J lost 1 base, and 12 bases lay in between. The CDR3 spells CASSYSMGARNTEAFF. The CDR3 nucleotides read TGTGCCAGCAGTTACTCGATGGGGGCTAGGAACACTGAAGCTTTCTTT.

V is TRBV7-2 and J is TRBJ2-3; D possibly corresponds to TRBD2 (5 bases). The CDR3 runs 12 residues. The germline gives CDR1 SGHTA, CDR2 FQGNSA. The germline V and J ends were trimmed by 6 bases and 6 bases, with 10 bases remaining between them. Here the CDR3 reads CASSRGWDTQYF. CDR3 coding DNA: TGTGCCAGCAGTAGAGGGTGGGATACGCAGTATTTT.

CDR3 loop: CSAGRGTGYTF. CDR3 DNA: TGCAGTGCAGGGAGAGGAACCGGCTACACCTTC. This sequence joins TRBV20-1 and TRBJ1-2, with D hard to call. Germline V gives CDR1 DFQATT, CDR2 SNEGSKA (reference sequence). The germline V and J ends were trimmed by 6 bases and 8 bases, with 13 bases remaining between them. The CDR3 totals 11 residues.

The CDR3 loop reads CASSRGQAYGYTF. CDR3 nucleotide sequence: TGTGCCAGCAGCAGAGGACAGGCCTATGGCTACACCTTC. This chain connects TRBV9 to TRBJ1-2; 7 nucleotides agree with TRBD1. Germline-derived CDR1 and CDR2 are SGDLS and YYNGEE. The CDR3 is 13 amino acids. After removal of 4 bases from V and 4 bases from J, the junction contained 4 bases not matched to a gene.

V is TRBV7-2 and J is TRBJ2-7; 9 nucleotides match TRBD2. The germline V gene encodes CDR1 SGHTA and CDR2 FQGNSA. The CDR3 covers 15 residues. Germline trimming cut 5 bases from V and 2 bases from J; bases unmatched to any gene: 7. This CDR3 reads CASSTRGGRAYEQYF. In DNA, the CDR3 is TGTGCCAGCAGCACCCGCGGCGGGAGGGCCTACGAGCAGTACTTC.

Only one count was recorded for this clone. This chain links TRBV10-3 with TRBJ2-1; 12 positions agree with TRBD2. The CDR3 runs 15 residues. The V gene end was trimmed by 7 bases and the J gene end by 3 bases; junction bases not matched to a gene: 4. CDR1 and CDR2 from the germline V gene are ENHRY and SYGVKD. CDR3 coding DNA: TGTGCCATCATGAAGGGACTAGCGGGCTACAATGAGCAGTTCTTC. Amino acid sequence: CAIMKGLAGYNEQFF.

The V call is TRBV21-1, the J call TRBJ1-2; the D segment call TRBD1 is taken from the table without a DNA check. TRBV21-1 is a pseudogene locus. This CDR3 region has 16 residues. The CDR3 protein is CASSRLGSLIGLGYTF. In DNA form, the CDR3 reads TGTGCCAGCAGCAGATTGGGCAGTTTAATAGGTCTTGGCTACACCTTC.

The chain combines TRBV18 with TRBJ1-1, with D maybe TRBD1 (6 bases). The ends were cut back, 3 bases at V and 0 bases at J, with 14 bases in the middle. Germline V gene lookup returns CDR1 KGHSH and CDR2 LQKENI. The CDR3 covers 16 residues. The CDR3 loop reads CASSPLLDSLNTEAFF. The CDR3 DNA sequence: TGTGCCAGCTCACCGCTACTGGACAGTTTGAACACTGAAGCTTTCTTT.

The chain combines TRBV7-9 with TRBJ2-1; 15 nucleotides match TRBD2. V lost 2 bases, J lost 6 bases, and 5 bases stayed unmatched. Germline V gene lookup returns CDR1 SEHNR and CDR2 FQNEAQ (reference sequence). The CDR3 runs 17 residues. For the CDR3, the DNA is TGTGCCAGCAGCTTAAGGCCGGGACTAGCGGGAGGCAATGAGCAGTTCTTC. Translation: CASSLRPGLAGGNEQFF.

CDR3 amino acids: CASSLGQGVSGANVLTF. CDR3 DNA: TGTGCCAGTAGTCTTGGACAGGGGGTTTCGGGGGCCAACGTCCTGACTTTC. This chain connects TRBV19 to TRBJ2-6; 10 positions agree with TRBD1. CDR1 LNHDA and CDR2 SQIVND come from the germline V gene (reference sequence). The V and J ends lost 5 bases and 4 bases, in that order; junction bases with no gene match: 8. The CDR3 covers 17 residues.

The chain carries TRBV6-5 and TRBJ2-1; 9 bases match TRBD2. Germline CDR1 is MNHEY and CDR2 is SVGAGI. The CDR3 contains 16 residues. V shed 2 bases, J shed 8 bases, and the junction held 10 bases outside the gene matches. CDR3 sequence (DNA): TGTGCCAGCAGTTACGGTCGTAGCGGGAGTAGGGATGAGCAGTTCTTC. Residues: CASSYGRSGSRDEQFF.

The CDR3 bases are TGTGCCAGTAGTATCCTGGCGACAGACCTTCAGGACTATGGCTACACCTTC. The encoded protein is CASSILATDLQDYGYTF. The V and J genes are TRBV19 and TRBJ1-2; D is possibly TRBD1 (5 bases). The CDR3 extends over 17 amino acids. Germline V gives CDR1 LNHDA, CDR2 SQIVND (reference sequence). V was trimmed by 3 bases and J by 3 bases, leaving 20 bases between them.

The CDR3 region is CASASGTGASGYTF. The CDR3 DNA is TGTGCCAGCGCTTCCGGGACAGGGGCGTCCGGCTACACCTTC. This rearrangement joins TRBV2 to TRBJ1-2; 10 bases match TRBD1. The germline gives CDR1 SNHLY, CDR2 FYNNEI. The CDR3 consists of 14 residues. After removal of 8 bases from V and 8 bases from J, the junction contained 11 bases not matched to a gene.

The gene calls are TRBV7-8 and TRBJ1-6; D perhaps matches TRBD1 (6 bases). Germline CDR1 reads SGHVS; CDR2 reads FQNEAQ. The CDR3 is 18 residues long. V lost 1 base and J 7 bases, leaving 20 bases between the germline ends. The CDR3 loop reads CASSLVGTGTTINSPLHF. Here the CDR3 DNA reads TGTGCCAGCAGCTTAGTCGGTACAGGGACCACTATAAATTCACCCCTCCACTTT.

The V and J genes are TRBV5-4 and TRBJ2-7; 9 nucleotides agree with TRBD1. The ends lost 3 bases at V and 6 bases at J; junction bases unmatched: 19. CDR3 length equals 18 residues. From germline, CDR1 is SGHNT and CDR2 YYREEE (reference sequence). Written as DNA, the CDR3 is TGTGCCAGCAGCTCTCGGAGGGACAGGGTTCGGGCGGGATCCGAGCAGTACTTC. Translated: CASSSRRDRVRAGSEQYF.

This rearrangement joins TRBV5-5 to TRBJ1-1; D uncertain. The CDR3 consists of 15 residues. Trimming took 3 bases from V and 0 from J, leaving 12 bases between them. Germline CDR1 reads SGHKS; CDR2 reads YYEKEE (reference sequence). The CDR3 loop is CASSWVRALNTEAFF. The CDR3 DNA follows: TGTGCCAGCAGCTGGGTGAGGGCCTTGAACACTGAAGCTTTCTTT.

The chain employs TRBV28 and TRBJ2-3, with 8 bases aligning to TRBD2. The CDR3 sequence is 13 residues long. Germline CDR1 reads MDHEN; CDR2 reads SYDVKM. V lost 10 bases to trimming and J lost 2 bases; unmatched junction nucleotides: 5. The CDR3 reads CAIKTSATDTQYF. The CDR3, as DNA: TGTGCCATCAAGACTAGCGCCACAGATACGCAGTATTTT.

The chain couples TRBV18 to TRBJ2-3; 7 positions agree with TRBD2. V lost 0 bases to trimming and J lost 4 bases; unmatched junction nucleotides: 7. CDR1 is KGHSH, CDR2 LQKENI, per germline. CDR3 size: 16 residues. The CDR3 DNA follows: TGTGCCAGCTCACCACCCGGGAGGCGGGGAGCAGATACGCAGTATTTT. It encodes CASSPPGRRGADTQYF.

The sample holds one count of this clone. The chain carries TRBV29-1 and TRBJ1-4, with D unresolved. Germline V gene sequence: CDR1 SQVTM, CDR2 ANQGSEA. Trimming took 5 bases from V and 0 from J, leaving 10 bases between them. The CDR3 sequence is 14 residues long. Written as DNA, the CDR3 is TGCAGCGTTTCAACAGCTGCAACTAATGAAAAACTGTTTTTT. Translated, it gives CSVSTAATNEKLFF.